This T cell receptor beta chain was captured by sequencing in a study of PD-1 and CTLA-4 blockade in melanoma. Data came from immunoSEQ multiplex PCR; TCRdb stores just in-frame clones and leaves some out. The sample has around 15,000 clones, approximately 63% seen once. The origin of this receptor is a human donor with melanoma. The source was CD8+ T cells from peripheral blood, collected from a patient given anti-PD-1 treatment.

CDR3 amino acids: CASSLSAGRLNTEAFF. The CDR3 DNA reads as TGTGCCAGCAGCTTGAGTGCTGGACGGTTGAACACTGAAGCTTTCTTT. This chain joins TRBV7-6 and TRBJ1-1; D is uncertain. The ends were cut back, 3 bases at V and 0 bases at J, with 14 bases in the middle. There are 16 residues in the CDR3. Germline V gene data show CDR1 as SGHVS and CDR2 as FNYEAQ.